The 5 T cell receptor beta chains listed next were all sequenced from one sample in a study of blood T cells in healthy people across ages. A second about 7 to 11 cycle PCR used barcoded and J-beta primers. Each CDR3 protein is one row after TCRdb ran MiXCR on the 5' RACE reads. This sample yields under 850,000 distinct CDR3 sequences, of which roughly 35% are seen a single time; 10% to 15% belongs to the top ten. The specimen sequenced was blood. The receptors were gathered from a young man in good health.

This chain links TRBV9 with TRBJ2-7; possible D gene TRBD2, 6 bases. The germline CDR1 and CDR2 sequences are SGDLS and YYNGEE. The V end was cut by 3 bases, the J end by 4 bases, with 11 bases between. CDR3 length: 13 amino acids. The CDR3 here is CASSAGLWYEQYF. CDR3 DNA sequence: TGTGCCAGCAGCGCGGGACTGTGGTACGAGCAGTACTTC.

This clonotype was seen a few times. The chain couples TRBV12-3 or TRBV12-4 to TRBJ1-2; 8 bases match TRBD1. There are 17 residues in the CDR3. The V gene end was trimmed by 5 bases and the J gene end by 4 bases; junction bases not matched to a gene: 15. Here the CDR3 reads CASSLGVRQGRGYGYTF. The CDR3 bases are TGTGCCAGCAGTCTCGGGGTACGACAGGGGAGAGGCTATGGCTACACCTTC.

This clonotype was seen a handful of times. This chain joins TRBV5-6 and TRBJ1-5; D remains unclear. The CDR3 is 14 amino acids. Trimming removed 0 bases at V and 5 bases at J, with 9 bases between. Germline loops: CDR1 SGHDT, CDR2 YYEEEE. The CDR3 DNA reads TGTGCCAGCAGCTTGGGGGCAGATTATCAGCCCCAGCATTTT. As protein: CASSLGADYQPQHF.

Regarding this clonotype: At one boundary the junction diverges from the germline segment, which might be a read error. The chain is built from TRBV7-2 and TRBJ2-1; a possible D gene is TRBD1 (6 bases). The CDR3 is 16 residues long. CDR1 is SGHTA and CDR2 is FQGNSA in the germline V gene. The DNA for the CDR3 is TGTGCCTGCAGCGAACCCGGGACATACTTAGGCGATGAGCAGTTCTTC. It yields the protein CACSEPGTYLGDEQFF. The variable domain in full, with the rest retrieved from reference TRBV7-2 and TRBJ2-1, is GAGVSQSPSNKVTEKGKDVELRCDPISGHTALYWYRQSLGQGLEFLIYFQGNSAPDKSGLPSDRFSAERTGGSVSTLTIQRTQQEDSAVYLCACSEPGTYLGDEQFFGPGTRLTVL.

V and J are TRBV14 and TRBJ2-5, with TRBD1 matching over 9 bases. The CDR3 runs 15 residues. Germline V gives CDR1 SGHDN, CDR2 FVKESK. With 2 bases clipped from V and 4 bases from J, the junction kept 5 bases outside the gene matches. The CDR3 here is CASSQLTGGGETQYF. As DNA, the CDR3 is TGTGCCAGCAGCCAACTGACAGGGGGAGGAGAGACCCAGTACTTC.